Below, 3 T cell receptor beta chains from the same sample are listed, as sequenced in a study of CD8 T cells in ankylosing spondylitis. Study-wide results and caveats: The study identified a TCR beta motif of several highly homologous variants that appeared characteristic of ankylosing spondylitis blood.

Their recognized antigens are unknown. Using its own MiXCR run on the 5' RACE reads, TCRdb lists one record per CDR3 protein. The sample contains 670,000 or so distinct CDR3 sequences, under 20% of which appear only once. What was sequenced was blood, either unsorted or a sorted T cell fraction (not recorded which). The receptors come from a male donor with ankylosing spondylitis.

This clonotype occurred a few times. The genes are TRBV4-1 and TRBJ1-6; 9 bases line up with TRBD1. V was clipped by 2 bases and J by 0 bases; unmatched bases: 5. The CDR3 totals 18 residues. CDR1 and CDR2 (germline): MGHRA, YSYEKL. CDR3 region: CASSQTGGSSSYNSPLHF. CDR3 nucleotides: TGCGCCAGCAGCCAAACAGGGGGCAGCTCCTCCTATAATTCACCCCTCCACTTT.

The DNA of the CDR3 is TGTGCCAGTAGTACCACGGGACAGGGGTTCTACGAGCAGTACTTC. Amino acid sequence: CASSTTGQGFYEQYF. The V and J genes are TRBV19 and TRBJ2-7; 10 nucleotides agree with TRBD1. The ends lost 4 bases at V and 3 bases at J; junction bases unmatched: 6. Germline assignment: CDR1 LNHDA and CDR2 SQIVND (reference sequence). The CDR3 is made up of 15 amino acids.

Turning to this clonotype: Mismatch with germline at one junction end may stem from a read error. V and J are TRBV4-3 and TRBJ1-2, with a tentative D call TRBD1 (5 bases). This CDR3 is 14 amino acids long. In germline, CDR1 is LGHNA, CDR2 YSLEER. CDR3 region: CASSQEGDSYGSTF. The CDR3 DNA reads TGCGCCAGCAGCCAAGAGGGGGACTCATATGGCTCCACCTTC.